What follows are 16 T cell receptor beta chains derived from one specimen sequenced in a study of cytomegalovirus exposure and HLA in healthy donors. With 60 Vbeta and 13 Jbeta primers, the PCR was carried out. Some clones are missing from TCRdb's copy, which holds only in-frame ones; the method was immunoSEQ multiplex PCR. The sample comprises 100,000 to 150,000 clones, 75% to 85% of which are singletons, and about 1.4% rests with the top ten. The sample consisted of PBMCs. Receptors were obtained from a middle-aged woman in good health and CMV-seronegative.

The rearrangement links TRBV5-6 to TRBJ2-2, with 8 bases that match TRBD1. CDR1 and CDR2 (germline): SGHDT, YYEEEE. The V and J ends lost 4 bases and 2 bases, in that order; junction bases with no gene match: 10. The CDR3 has 17 residues. The CDR3, as DNA: TGTGCCAGCAGCATGGAGGACAGGGCGGGAAACACCGGGGAGCTGTTTTTT. Encoded protein: CASSMEDRAGNTGELFF.

This chain links TRBV27 with TRBJ2-7; 8 bases are a match to TRBD1. CDR1 is MNHEY and CDR2 is SMNVEV in the germline V gene (reference sequence). This CDR3 region has 16 residues. V lost 1 base to trimming and J lost 7 bases; unmatched junction nucleotides: 12. For the CDR3, the DNA is TGTGCCAGCAGTTTATATCCCCCGGACAGGGTAGGGGAGCAGTACTTC. It encodes CASSLYPPDRVGEQYF.

This clone was seen only a few times. This chain uses TRBV6-5 with TRBJ2-5, with TRBD1 as a possible D gene (6 bases). The V gene lost 8 bases and the J gene lost 5 bases, with 12 bases spanning the gap. This CDR3 spans 12 amino acids. Germline assignment: CDR1 MNHEY and CDR2 SVGAGI. The DNA of the CDR3 is TGTGCCAGCGGACAGAGAGGGGAGACCCAGTACTTC. It specifies CASGQRGETQYF.

This clone was observed a few times. The chain couples TRBV4-3 to TRBJ2-3; 10 nucleotides agree with TRBD2. This CDR3 is built from 16 residues. The germline CDR1 and CDR2 sequences are LGHNA and YSLEER. Trimming removed 0 bases from V and 1 base from J; junction bases left unmatched: 1. CDR3 nucleotides: TGCGCCAGCAGCCAAGATACTAGCGGGGGCACAGATACGCAGTATTTT. It encodes CASSQDTSGGTDTQYF.

V is TRBV6-5 and J is TRBJ2-5; D is uncertain. The CDR3 loop spans 15 amino acids. CDR1 is MNHEY and CDR2 is SVGAGI in the germline V gene. V lost 0 bases and J 5 bases, leaving 13 bases between the germline ends. CDR3 in DNA: TGTGCCAGCAGTTACTCGATGGCGGTCCGGGAGACCCAGTACTTC. It specifies CASSYSMAVRETQYF.

The chain links TRBV30 to TRBJ2-2, with 14 bases identical to TRBD2. J gave up 5 bases and V 7 bases, and 6 bases lay outside the gene matches. CDR1 and CDR2 (germline): GTSNPN, SVGIG (reference sequence). The CDR3 runs 15 residues. The CDR3 nucleotides are TGTGCCTCCCGGACTAGCGGGGGGTTAACCGGGGAGCTGTTTTTT. Its translation: CASRTSGGLTGELFF.

V gene TRBV4-3 combines with J gene TRBJ1-4; tentatively, D is TRBD1 (6 bases). CDR1 is LGHNA, CDR2 YSLEER, per germline. The CDR3 consists of 16 residues. The V gene lost 3 bases and the J gene lost 3 bases, with 14 bases spanning the gap. CDR3 residues: CASSQRERGSNEKLFF. The CDR3 DNA reads TGCGCCAGCAGCCAGCGTGAAAGGGGGTCTAATGAAAAACTGTTTTTT.

This clone has more than one count but fewer than ten. The chain recombines TRBV19 with TRBJ2-2; no definite D call. Germline CDR1 LNHDA, CDR2 SQIVND (reference sequence). V lost 5 bases, J lost 1 base, and 20 bases lay in between. The CDR3 is 18 residues long. CDR3 DNA: TGTGCCAGTAGTTTCGAAAGTCCAGCGCCAGTGAACACCGGGGAGCTGTTTTTT. It encodes CASSFESPAPVNTGELFF.

This chain joins TRBV12-2 and TRBJ1-1; TRBD1, the D gene given by the table, was not confirmed from the DNA. TRBV12-2 is tagged as a pseudogene. The CDR3 has 12 residues. The CDR3, as DNA: TGTGCAAGTCGCGACAAGGGGGCTGAAGCTTTCTTT. It encodes CASRDKGAEAFF.

This chain's CDR3 is CASSPHRDRGYEQYF. CDR3 coding DNA: TGTGCCAGCAGTCCACACAGGGACAGGGGATACGAGCAGTACTTC. V usage is TRBV27 and J usage is TRBJ2-7; 10 bases fit TRBD1. The CDR3 is 15 amino acids. CDR1 is MNHEY, CDR2 SMNVEV, per germline (reference sequence). V shed 5 bases, J shed 4 bases, and the junction held 8 bases outside the gene matches.

Here the CDR3 reads CASSRQEQETQYF. In DNA form, the CDR3 reads TGTGCCAGCAGCCGACAGGAACAAGAGACCCAGTACTTC. The chain uses TRBV27 and TRBJ2-5, with a weak D call TRBD1 (6 bases). Germline assignment: CDR1 MNHEY and CDR2 SMNVEV (reference sequence). The CDR3 spans 13 residues. V lost 6 bases and J 2 bases, leaving 10 bases between the germline ends.

The chain uses TRBV2 and TRBJ1-5; TRBD1 matches 9 bases. The V segment lost 6 bases and the J segment 4 bases; nucleotides outside the gene matches: 4. The CDR3 extends over 14 amino acids. The germline V gene encodes CDR1 SNHLY and CDR2 FYNNEI. DNA of the CDR3: TGTGCCAGCAGGGCTGACAGGGGGAATCAGCCCCAGCATTTT. As protein: CASRADRGNQPQHF.

The rearrangement uses TRBV15 and TRBJ1-4, with D possibly matching TRBD1 (5 bases). V lost 6 bases and J lost 3, with 11 bases in between. CDR3 length: 14 amino acids. The V gene's germline CDR1 is LNHNV and CDR2 YYDKDF (reference sequence). The CDR3: CATRSGRANEKLFF. Written as DNA, the CDR3 is TGTGCCACCAGATCAGGGAGGGCTAATGAAAAACTGTTTTTT.

This clone was seen a handful of times. The rearrangement joins TRBV27 to TRBJ1-2; tentatively, D is TRBD1 (5 bases). CDR1 and CDR2 (germline): MNHEY, SMNVEV (reference sequence). V was cut by 1 base and J by 7 bases, with 19 bases left in between. The CDR3 length is 16 residues. In DNA, the CDR3 is TGTGCCAGCAGTTTATTTCAGACAGCTTGGATGGGTGGCTACACCTTC. The encoded protein is CASSLFQTAWMGGYTF.

In DNA, the CDR3 is TGTGCCAGCAGCGGGGACAGGGTTTCCTACGAGCAGTACTTC. Its translation: CASSGDRVSYEQYF. V gene TRBV25-1 combines with J gene TRBJ2-7, with 9 positions matching TRBD1. Germline lookup yields CDR1 MGHDK and CDR2 SYGVNS. CDR3 size: 14 residues. After removal of 6 bases from V and 1 base from J, the junction contained 4 bases not matched to a gene.

This clone has only a few counts. This chain connects TRBV7-9 to TRBJ1-2; tentatively, D is TRBD1 (6 bases). The germline CDR1 and CDR2 sequences are SEHNR and FQNEAQ (reference sequence). Trimming pared 0 bases from V and 6 bases from J, leaving 14 bases between. This CDR3 contains 15 residues. Here the CDR3 DNA reads TGTGCCAGCAGCTTAGCGCTAACAGGGTTGGATGGCTACACCTTC. Translation: CASSLALTGLDGYTF.